The T cell receptor beta chain under discussion was sequenced for a study of blood T cell repertoires in COVID-19. As for the study in general: The samples span acute and convalescent COVID-19 from the United States, Italy and Spain. PBMCs, B-cell-depleted T cells, or T cells were the source of the cDNA or gDNA that made up the material.

V lost 2 bases to trimming and J lost 4 bases, with 9 bases between them. The CDR3 sequence is 14 residues long. Per the germline V gene, CDR1 is SGDLS and CDR2 is YYNGEE. In the study's own analysis: Nucleated cell counts were estimated from reference gene primer amplification. Sequencing used immunoSEQ multiplex PCR; TCRdb keeps in-frame clones, though not all of them. Clonal size and the V and J genes are those of that table, whereas D and trimming came from the DNA. The data contain more than 85,000 clones, 60% to 80% of them singletons. The source is a man in his 60s with active or convalescent COVID-19. Sequencing input: peripheral blood. The rearrangement links TRBV9 to TRBJ2-2; D may be TRBD1 (6 bases). CDR3 amino acids: CASSVTGPTGELFF. CDR3 coding DNA: TGTGCCAGCAGCGTCACAGGGCCCACCGGGGAGCTGTTTTTT. Drawing the rest from reference TRBV9 and TRBJ2-2, the complete variable domain is DSGVTQTPKHLITATGQRVTLRCSPRSGDLSVYWYQQSLDQGLQFLIQYYNGEERAKGNILERFSAQQFPDLHSELNLSSLELGDSALYFCASSVTGPTGELFFGEGSRLTVL.